Detailed here is one T cell receptor (beta chain). This clonotype was recorded at least ten times. Which antigen it targets is not known. Base qualities are not recorded, but no much larger clone differs from it by a single base. The intended sense of this specimen's time point label: longitudinal time-point 2. Unsorted PBMC libraries were generated from 2 million PBMCs stored in RNAlater at -80 °C until RNA extraction. Peripheral blood was subjected to Ficoll-Hypaque density gradient centrifugation to isolate PBMCs, which were then cryopreserved in liquid nitrogen. This record comes from a study of neurological immune-mediated disorders (dated by TCRdb to about 2019). With regard to the full study: The study compared peripheral blood TCR-beta repertoires of HTLV-I-associated myelopathy (HAM/TSP) patients, multiple sclerosis patients and healthy controls using UMI-based sequencing. Longitudinal samples, technical triplicates and paired sorted CD4+ and CD8+ T-cell subsets, alongside PBMC samples, were included among the approximately 98 TCR-beta libraries. Longitudinal HAM/TSP and healthy donors had 3 time-points each (roughly 3-45 month intervals). Of the 68 subjects in the cohort, some 15 were HAM/TSP patients, some 34 were multiple sclerosis patients, and about 20 were healthy controls.

Per the germline V gene, MNHNS is the CDR1 and SASEGT is the CDR2. Spanning cysteine to phenylalanine, the CDR3 consists of 17 amino acids. Only the CDR3 DNA is retained, 51 bases long and in frame from the first base. V is pruned by 2 bases and J by 1 base, leaving 4 bases of the junction without a gene match. cDNA was synthesized by template-switch 5'RACE using a primer with a 10-nucleotide random unique molecular identifier that tagged each TCR transcript. Every sequencing run yielded over 190 million TCR-beta sequences covering 15-18 subjects. The RNeasy kit was used for extraction of total RNA. TCR-beta VDJ regions were amplified with primers for the TCR constant region and the 5'RACE anchor, using the KAPA Real-time Library Amplification kit. Sample indexes and Illumina adaptors were added in a first PCR, after which library yield was increased in a second PCR. After Ampure bead purification, the roughly 650 bp TCR product was size-selected on a 2% E-gel SizeSelection system. Before pooling, libraries had their quality checked on a Bioanalyzer, their concentration measured with Qubit, and their quantity determined with the Kapa Library Quantification kit. Libraries were sequenced paired-end 2 x 150 bp on an Illumina HiSeq 2500. To increase sequence diversity, about 25-31% phiX was spiked into each library pool. The study's processing was this. The UMI-based MiGEC pipeline processed quality-filtered reads and removed over 85% of raw TCR sequences during error correction. VDJ genes were aligned to IMGT germline references, and each clonotype was defined by a unique CDR3 amino acid sequence together with V-J genes. Clonal expansion, Shannon diversity, and CDR3 relatedness (CalcPairwiseDistances, ClusterSamples) were evaluated with VDJtools, and phylogenetic trees were built with CLCbio workbench. Expanded clones were defined as having at least 8 unique UMIs, based on coefficient-of-variation modelling across technical triplicates. The public reads were reprocessed in TCRdb via fastp at Q25 and MiXCR, keeping in-frame beta chains. Under each unique CDR3 protein, matching rows form one entry showing the most common genes and DNA. These V and J calls rely on TCRdb rather than the paper's analysis. The sample contains about 49,000 distinct CDR3 sequences, less than 15% of them found a single time. The top ten constitute about 4.9% of the sample.

Broader findings and caveats from the paper: TCR clonal expansion was greatest in HAM/TSP patients and smallest in MS patients, who ranked below even healthy controls. Across subjects, expanded clones never shared an identical CDR3 amino acid sequence, which suggests that the TCR-beta repertoires in every group were private.

The sample consisted of PBMCs. Recombination linked TRBV6-1 to TRBJ2-3, with 12 central nucleotides matching TRBD2. The receptor was isolated from a male donor with HTLV-1-associated myelopathy (HAM/TSP). The nucleotide sequence reads as follows: TGTGCCAGCAGTGAACTAGCGGGGGGGCTAGGCACAGATACGCAGTATTTT. Protein translation: CASSELAGGLGTDTQYF.